A selection of T cell receptor beta chains follows, all from one sample in a study of cytomegalovirus exposure and HLA in healthy donors. Clones were sequenced by immunoSEQ multiplex PCR, and TCRdb holds only the in-frame ones, with some missing. Here the sample spans 110,000 or so clones, almost 90% being singletons. What was sequenced was PBMCs. Receptors originate from a woman younger than 35 in good health and CMV-seronegative. Both conserved end residues are part of each CDR3. The order of the fields is J gene, D gene, V gene, clone size, CDR3 DNA, CDR3 protein. A D gene is named only where the DNA matches it firmly. Clone size appears in some rows only: once, few, many, or a class for an expanded clone.

J: TRBJ2-1; D: NA; V: TRBV19; size: NA; DNA: TGTGCCAGTCGGGACTCCTACAATGAGCAGTTCTTC; CDR3: CASRDSYNEQFF
J: TRBJ2-1; D: NA; V: TRBV2; size: NA; DNA: TGTGCCAGCAGTGAAGAACTAGTCGAGCAGTTCTTC; CDR3: CASSEELVEQFF
J: TRBJ1-1; D: TRBD1; V: TRBV20-1; size: NA; DNA: TGCGAACACAGGGGAACCACTGAAGCTTTCTTT; CDR3: CEHRGTTEAFF
J: TRBJ2-7; D: TRBD2; V: TRBV6-5; size: NA; DNA: TGTGCCAGCAGTCCGATGGGACTAGCGGGGCAAGAGCAGTACTTC; CDR3: CASSPMGLAGQEQYF
J: TRBJ2-5; D: TRBD2; V: TRBV9; size: NA; DNA: TGTGCCAGCGGTCCCCTAGCGGGGGAAGAGACCCAGTACTTC; CDR3: CASGPLAGEETQYF
J: TRBJ2-3; D: NA; V: TRBV6-5; size: NA; DNA: TGTGCCAGCAGTTACGGGCACGGTCGCACAGATACGCAGTATTTT; CDR3: CASSYGHGRTDTQYF
J: TRBJ1-5; D: TRBD1; V: TRBV19; size: NA; DNA: TGTGCCAGTACCCCCAGGGGGGGCAATCAGCCCCAGCATTTT; CDR3: CASTPRGGNQPQHF
J: TRBJ2-4; D: NA; V: TRBV30; size: NA; DNA: TGTGCCTGGAGTGTGATCGAGGGTGCCAAAAACATTCAGTACTTC; CDR3: CAWSVIEGAKNIQYF
J: TRBJ2-3; D: TRBD2; V: TRBV5-1; size: NA; DNA: TGCGCCAGCAGTGGGAAAAGCGGGGCTAGCACAGATACGCAGTATTTT; CDR3: CASSGKSGASTDTQYF
J: TRBJ2-3; D: TRBD1; V: TRBV5-1; size: few; DNA: TGCGCCAGCAGCCCTGGACAGGGGGAGGCAGATACGCAGTATTTT; CDR3: CASSPGQGEADTQYF
J: TRBJ1-5; D: TRBD1; V: TRBV6-4; size: NA; DNA: TGTGCCAGCACCCACCGGACAGGGCGTTCCTATAGCAATCAGCCCCAGCATTTT; CDR3: CASTHRTGRSYSNQPQHF
J: TRBJ2-5; D: NA; V: TRBV6-5; size: NA; DNA: TGTGCCAGCAGTTACTACGGGGGGCGAGGGGAGACCCAGTACTTC; CDR3: CASSYYGGRGETQYF
J: TRBJ2-6; D: NA; V: TRBV4-3; size: once; DNA: TGCGCCAGCAGCCAAGCAGTGTCCTCTGGGGCCAACGTCCTGACTTTC; CDR3: CASSQAVSSGANVLTF
J: TRBJ2-7; D: NA; V: TRBV5-1; size: NA; DNA: TGCGCCAGCAGTCTGGGTGTTGGCGGGATTTACGAGCAGTACTTC; CDR3: CASSLGVGGIYEQYF
J: TRBJ1-2; D: TRBD1; V: TRBV28; size: NA; DNA: TGTGCCAGCAGCCCGCCAGGGGGCTATGGCTACACCTTC; CDR3: CASSPPGGYGYTF
J: TRBJ1-2; D: NA; V: TRBV9; size: NA; DNA: TGTGCCAGCAGTAGCCTTGGAGGGTCCTATGGCTACACCTTC; CDR3: CASSSLGGSYGYTF
J: TRBJ1-1; D: NA; V: TRBV4-3; size: NA; DNA: TGCGCCAGCAGCCAAGAGCCTTGGCGGGGATCGGTGACTGAAGCTTTCTTT; CDR3: CASSQEPWRGSVTEAFF
J: TRBJ1-1; D: NA; V: TRBV27; size: NA; DNA: TGTGCCAGCAGTTTATTCGACGAGGTGACTGAAGCTTTCTTT; CDR3: CASSLFDEVTEAFF
J: TRBJ2-5; D: NA; V: TRBV29-1; size: NA; DNA: TGCAGCGTTGAATCGGGGGAAGAGACCCAGTACTTC; CDR3: CSVESGEETQYF
J: TRBJ1-2; D: NA; V: TRBV18; size: NA; DNA: TGTGCCAGCTCACCTACGGGGTATGGCTACACCTTC; CDR3: CASSPTGYGYTF
J: TRBJ1-2; D: NA; V: TRBV19; size: NA; DNA: TGTGCCAGCTTTTCCTCTACAGGCAGATATGGCTACACCTTC; CDR3: CASFSSTGRYGYTF
J: TRBJ1-5; D: NA; V: TRBV30; size: NA; DNA: TGTGCCTGGAGCCGCCAGGCGGGCTGGAATCAGCCCCAGCATTTT; CDR3: CAWSRQAGWNQPQHF
J: TRBJ2-1; D: NA; V: TRBV11-2; size: NA; DNA: TGTGCCAGCAGCTTAGATGCCTTGACAGGGTTCTTC; CDR3: CASSLDALTGFF
J: TRBJ2-6; D: NA; V: TRBV15; size: NA; DNA: TGTGCCACCAGCAGTACAGGTTCTGGGGCCAACGTCCTGACTTTC; CDR3: CATSSTGSGANVLTF
J: TRBJ2-2; D: TRBD2; V: TRBV2; size: once; DNA: TGTGCCAGCAGTGCAATAGCGGGAGAAGTCGGGGAGCTGTTTTTT; CDR3: CASSAIAGEVGELFF
J: TRBJ2-2; D: NA; V: TRBV7-9; size: NA; DNA: TGTGCCAGCAGCGGACAGAACACCGGGGAGCTGTTTTTT; CDR3: CASSGQNTGELFF
J: TRBJ2-3; D: NA; V: TRBV28; size: NA; DNA: TGTGCCAGCAGTCCCCCGGGACTCGGCGGGGATACGCAGTATTTT; CDR3: CASSPPGLGGDTQYF
J: TRBJ2-7; D: NA; V: TRBV27; size: NA; DNA: TGTGCCAGCAGACAGGGTATCTACGAGCAGTACTTC; CDR3: CASRQGIYEQYF
J: TRBJ2-7; D: NA; V: TRBV7-9; size: NA; DNA: TGTGCCAGCAAGGGGGGGAGCGGGACATCCTACGAGCAGTACTTC; CDR3: CASKGGSGTSYEQYF
J: TRBJ2-3; D: TRBD1; V: TRBV6-5; size: NA; DNA: TGTGCCAGCAGTCACGGGACAGGTTCAGCCGATACGCAGTATTTT; CDR3: CASSHGTGSADTQYF
J: TRBJ2-2; D: NA; V: TRBV14; size: NA; DNA: TGTGCCAGCAGCCAATCCGGGAGATGGGACACCGGGGAGCTGTTTTTT; CDR3: CASSQSGRWDTGELFF
J: TRBJ2-2; D: TRBD2; V: TRBV4-1; size: NA; DNA: TGCGCCAGCAGCCAATACAGCGGGAGCGGCGGGGAGCTGTTTTTT; CDR3: CASSQYSGSGGELFF
J: TRBJ2-1; D: NA; V: TRBV11-3; size: NA; DNA: TGTGCCAGCAGCTTAAGGGGGAGTAATGAGCAGTTCTTC; CDR3: CASSLRGSNEQFF
J: TRBJ2-1; D: TRBD2; V: TRBV29-1; size: NA; DNA: TGCAGCGTTGGAAAATTAGCGGGGGGGAATAATGAGCAGTTCTTC; CDR3: CSVGKLAGGNNEQFF
J: TRBJ1-5; D: TRBD1; V: TRBV7-9; size: NA; DNA: TGTGCCAGCAGCTTATTAGGGGGCTTCAATCAGCCCCAGCATTTT; CDR3: CASSLLGGFNQPQHF
J: TRBJ2-1; D: NA; V: TRBV7-5; size: NA; DNA: TGTGCCCCGACGGGAGGGCCTAGAAATGAGCAGTTCTTC; CDR3: CAPTGGPRNEQFF
J: TRBJ1-1; D: NA; V: TRBV7-7; size: NA; DNA: TGTGCCAGCAGCTTATCGGTCAACACTGAAGCTTTCTTT; CDR3: CASSLSVNTEAFF
J: TRBJ1-5; D: TRBD1; V: TRBV2; size: NA; DNA: TGTGCCAGCAGAGCAGGGACAGGGGGGAACAATCAGCCCCAGCATTTT; CDR3: CASRAGTGGNNQPQHF
J: TRBJ1-2; D: NA; V: TRBV6-5; size: NA; DNA: TGTGCCAGCAGGATCGAATCGCAGGGTTTATGGGGCTACACCTTC; CDR3: CASRIESQGLWGYTF
J: TRBJ1-1; D: TRBD1; V: TRBV9; size: NA; DNA: TGTGCCAGCAGCGCGGGACAGCTGAACACTGAAGCTTTCTTT; CDR3: CASSAGQLNTEAFF
J: TRBJ2-3; D: NA; V: TRBV7-2; size: NA; DNA: TGTGCCAGCAGCGGTGAAGCCCGACATTCGAAAGCTGATACGCAGTATTTT; CDR3: CASSGEARHSKADTQYF
J: TRBJ2-5; D: TRBD2; V: TRBV9; size: NA; DNA: TGTGCCAGCAGCGTAGGTCTAGCGGGGGAGACCCAGTACTTC; CDR3: CASSVGLAGETQYF
J: TRBJ1-1; D: NA; V: TRBV11-3; size: NA; DNA: TGTGCCAGCAGCTTAATTTTGGACAACCTGGGGACTGAAGCTTTCTTT; CDR3: CASSLILDNLGTEAFF
J: TRBJ2-7; D: NA; V: TRBV6-5; size: NA; DNA: TGTGCCAGCAGTGACGGAGTCTACGAGCAGTACTTC; CDR3: CASSDGVYEQYF
J: TRBJ1-1; D: NA; V: TRBV6-5; size: once; DNA: TGTGCCAGCAGTCCCCTCGACAGCCTGAACACTGAAGCTTTCTTT; CDR3: CASSPLDSLNTEAFF
J: TRBJ2-1; D: NA; V: TRBV28; size: NA; DNA: TGTGCCAGCAGTTTATTGGCGGGGCCCTACAATGAGCAGTTCTTC; CDR3: CASSLLAGPYNEQFF
J: TRBJ1-4; D: NA; V: TRBV5-4; size: NA; DNA: TGTGCCAGCAGCTTGTCTCGGAATGAAAAACTGTTTTTT; CDR3: CASSLSRNEKLFF
J: TRBJ2-3; D: NA; V: TRBV9; size: NA; DNA: TGTGCCAGCAGCGCCAGCGGAGTAAGCACAGATACGCAGTATTTT; CDR3: CASSASGVSTDTQYF
J: TRBJ2-1; D: NA; V: TRBV7-8; size: NA; DNA: TGTGCCAGCAGCTTAAGGGCCGGGGCGGGAAATGAGCAGTTCTTC; CDR3: CASSLRAGAGNEQFF
J: TRBJ2-7; D: TRBD2; V: TRBV15; size: NA; DNA: TGTGCCACCAGCAGGGTGGGTTCAGCGGGAGGGTTATACGAGCAGTACTTC; CDR3: CATSRVGSAGGLYEQYF
J: TRBJ1-4; D: TRBD1; V: TRBV4-3; size: NA; DNA: TGCGCCAGCAGCCTAAAAACCGGGACAGGGAAGGGCGAAAAACTGTTTTTT; CDR3: CASSLKTGTGKGEKLFF
J: TRBJ2-7; D: NA; V: TRBV27; size: NA; DNA: TGTGCCAGCGGAGACTCCACTAACCACGAGCAGTACTTC; CDR3: CASGDSTNHEQYF
J: TRBJ2-1; D: TRBD1; V: TRBV7-2; size: NA; DNA: TGTGCCAGCAGCTTAGCGCTTCCCTGGACCGGGACAGGGGTAATTAATGAGCAGTTCTTC; CDR3: CASSLALPWTGTGVINEQFF